The present TCR beta chain was sequenced within a study of beta chain features in type 1 diabetes. Study details: Patients did not differ from healthy donors in age, gender or cell yield.

Germline CDR1 reads MNHNS; CDR2 reads SASEGT. Unmatched junction bases numbered 6, after V lost 3 bases and J lost 4 bases. The CDR3 sequence is 16 residues long. Averaging approximately 0.11 L, one heparinised blood draw was given by each donor. CD45RO/CCR7/CD25/CD127/CD95/CD27 separated CD4+ naive, central memory, regulatory and stem cell-like memory cells by sorting. This clone was found once. Its antigen is still unknown. Sequenced material consisted of expressed TCRB transcripts (all of the isolated RNA was reverse transcribed). This table comes from immunoSEQ multiplex PCR, and its TCRdb copy is limited to in-frame clones, with some not included. Of over 65,000 clones detected, 25% to 35% appear once; the ten largest clones hold 0.45% to 0.55%. Study-level points and caveats: For patients, the naive, central memory and Treg TCRB repertoires appeared more alike than for healthy donors.

Sequencing was performed on stem cell memory CD4+ T cells from blood. The sequence was collected from a young woman in good health. This chain connects TRBV6-1 to TRBJ2-2; 9 bases align to TRBD2. The CDR3 here is CASSDISGSGTGELFF. CDR3 DNA: TGTGCCAGCAGTGATATTAGCGGGAGTGGCACCGGGGAGCTGTTTTTT.